These 5 T cell receptor beta chains came from one sample sequenced in a study of shared clonotypes between healthy human individuals. Repertoires were generated with immunoSEQ multiplex PCR, while TCRdb's copy carries only in-frame clones and drops some. The repertoire holds 2 million to 3 million clones, with approximately 90% as singletons. The sequenced sample was naive CD4+ T cells sorted from blood. Described subset: CD45RA+ positively selected. The receptors derive from a man aged 18 to 29 in good health.

The chain uses TRBV2 and TRBJ1-4; D is ambiguous. The CDR3 covers 11 residues. Germline CDR1 SNHLY, CDR2 FYNNEI. CDR3 sequence: CAVGTNEKLFF. The CDR3, as DNA: TGTGCGGTGGGGACTAATGAAAAACTGTTTTTT.

There are a few counts of this clone. Other DNA sequences in this specimen translate into the identical CDR3. The rearrangement joins TRBV30 to TRBJ2-3; no reliable D call. The CDR3 extends over 11 amino acids. Looked up from germline, CDR1 is GTSNPN and CDR2 is SVGIG (reference sequence). V gave up 0 bases and J gave up 5 bases, with 3 bases separating them. CDR3 coding DNA: TGTGCCTGGAGTGTAGGAGATACGCAGTATTTT. This translates into CAWSVGDTQYF.

The rearrangement joins TRBV6-1 to TRBJ2-4; possibly TRBD2 for D (6 bases). The V end lost 4 bases, the J end lost 6 bases, and 13 bases lay between the germline ends. From germline, CDR1 is MNHNS and CDR2 SASEGT. The CDR3 sequence is 14 residues long. The CDR3 loop is CASSVGLALNIQYF. In nucleotides, the CDR3 is TGTGCCAGCAGTGTGGGGCTAGCGTTAAACATTCAGTACTTC.

Here the CDR3 DNA reads TGCGCCAGCAGCCTAGGGACAGGGGGCAACTACGAGCAGTACTTC. It codes for CASSLGTGGNYEQYF. The chain has TRBV4-1 and TRBJ2-7, with 12 nucleotides matching TRBD1. From germline, CDR1 is MGHRA and CDR2 YSYEKL. The length of the CDR3 is 15 residues. Trimming removed 4 bases from V and 3 bases from J; junction bases left unmatched: 4.

This chain links TRBV6-5 with TRBJ1-5; D is unresolved. This CDR3 contains 14 residues. From germline, CDR1 is MNHEY and CDR2 SVGAGI. The germline V and J ends were trimmed by 5 bases and 9 bases, with 17 bases remaining between them. The CDR3 protein is CASSTVQSYLPQHF. The CDR3 nucleotides are TGTGCCAGCAGTACAGTCCAAAGCTATCTGCCCCAGCATTTT.